This TCR beta chain was sequenced for a study of blood T cell repertoires in COVID-19. Study details: Researchers got acute and convalescent COVID-19 samples from the United States, Italy and Spain.

The repertoire was sequenced with immunoSEQ multiplex PCR; TCRdb's copy has only in-frame clones and lacks some. The data contain under 200,000 clones, 82% of them singletons. Sequencing used peripheral blood. This receptor was taken from a woman in her fifties or sixties with COVID-19, enrolled during active disease.

For the CDR3, the DNA is TGTGCCAGCAGTGGGGGGACAGGGGGTTATGCTGAGCAGTTCTTC. Translation: CASSGGTGGYAEQFF. The chain uses TRBV2 and TRBJ2-1; the match to TRBD1 covers 11 bases. After removal of 4 bases from V and 9 bases from J, the junction contained 8 bases not matched to a gene. The CDR3 is 15 amino acids. CDR1 and CDR2 from the germline V gene are SNHLY and FYNNEI.